The TCR beta chain under discussion was sequenced for a study of shared clonotypes between healthy human individuals. This CDR3 has 10 amino acids. In germline, CDR1 is SNHLY, CDR2 FYNNEI. Trimming cost V 7 bases and J 7 bases, with 7 bases left between them. Study-wide findings and caveats: How much donors shared clonotypes was expected to be affected by sequencing depth.

Genomic DNA per cell subset filled all wells of several immunoSEQ plates. Template for every sorted-subset replicate PCR totaled approximately 0.2 ug DNA, about 30,000 T cell genomes. This table comes from immunoSEQ multiplex PCR, and its TCRdb copy is limited to in-frame clones, with some not included. Here the sample spans over 850,000 clones, around 78% being singletons. This clone was detected a few times. What it recognizes is unknown. The material sequenced was memory CD4+ T cells from PBMCs. Noted subset: CD45RA-negative fraction. The genes are TRBV2 and TRBJ1-1; D ambiguous. This clonotype was obtained from a man between 18 and 35 years old in good health. Some clones in this sample may be carry-over from other donors' samples. CDR3 residues: CASKTVEAFF. Written as DNA, the CDR3 is TGTGCCAGCAAGACGGTTGAAGCTTTCTTT.